This TCR beta chain was sequenced in a study of blood T cell repertoires in COVID-19. The wider study: Whether acute or convalescent, the COVID-19 samples came from the United States, Italy and Spain. PBMCs, B-cell-depleted T cells, or T cells were the source of the cDNA or gDNA that made up the material.

Original methodology: Estimation of nucleated cell counts relied on the amplification of reference gene primers. Repertoires were generated with immunoSEQ multiplex PCR, while TCRdb's copy carries only in-frame clones and drops some. V and J calls plus clone size are reproduced from that table; the DNA served to infer D and trimming. This table holds about 73,000 clones, about four fifths found once. The CDR3 spans 12 residues. The germline CDR1 and CDR2 sequences are MGHRA and YSYEKL. Germline trimming cut 3 bases from V and 14 bases from J; bases unmatched to any gene: 6. Specimen: peripheral blood. The TCR comes from a human donor in a cohort sampled during active COVID-19. The V gene is TRBV4-1, the J gene TRBJ2-1, with TRBD2 matching 8 bases. CDR3: CASSQGSGVKFF. The CDR3 nucleotides read TGCGCCAGCAGCCAGGGTAGCGGGGTTAAGTTCTTC.